The 9 T cell receptor beta chains presented below share a single source sample, sequenced in a study of T-cell reconstitution after alpha-beta-depleted transplantation in children. Unique molecular identifiers were used to barcode this TCRbeta library. TCRdb reprocessed the PCR reads with MiXCR, giving one entry per CDR3 protein. The repertoire includes about 580,000 distinct CDR3 sequences, under 25% of them detected once, and less than 15% sits in the top ten. The material sequenced was PBMCs, mostly from graft donor cells, taken 360 days after TCRalphabeta/CD19-depleted stem cell transplant. The receptors shown here come from a boy younger than two who had a stem cell transplant for acute myeloid leukemia, so the T cells may come from the graft donor.

This clonotype has ten or more counts. The V and J genes are TRBV20-1 and TRBJ2-1, with a weak D call TRBD2 (6 bases). The germline CDR1 and CDR2 sequences are DFQATT and SNEGSKA (reference sequence). The CDR3 contains 16 residues. V was shortened by 3 bases and J by 8 bases, with 23 bases between the two germline ends. The CDR3 DNA reads TGCAGTGCTAGTATATCTGGGCTAGCGCTTAGGGATGAGCAGTTCTTC. Its protein product is CSASISGLALRDEQFF.

This clonotype has a count of ten or more. V is TRBV15 and J is TRBJ2-2; D remains ambiguous. Trimming pared 8 bases from V and 1 base from J, leaving 8 bases between. The CDR3 contains 13 residues. Germline V gene sequence: CDR1 LNHNV, CDR2 YYDKDF (reference sequence). CDR3 region: CATGEMNTGELFF. CDR3 bases: TGTGCCACCGGGGAAATGAACACCGGGGAGCTGTTTTTT.

In this sample, this clonotype turned up a few times. This chain joins TRBV20-1 and TRBJ1-2, with D tentatively TRBD1 (6 bases). From germline, CDR1 is DFQATT and CDR2 SNEGSKA (reference sequence). The germline V and J ends were trimmed by 6 bases and 2 bases, with 22 bases remaining between them. The CDR3 length is 16 residues. The CDR3 DNA reads as TGCAGTGCCCCACTCCCGGCAGGGGACAAGAACTATGGCTACACCTTC. Protein: CSAPLPAGDKNYGYTF.

This clonotype was found many times. The chain carries TRBV7-2 and TRBJ2-7; 9 bases agree with TRBD1. Looked up from germline, CDR1 is SGHTA and CDR2 is FQGNSA. V lost 0 bases, J lost 5 bases, and 8 bases stayed unmatched. The CDR3 contains 16 residues. In DNA form, the CDR3 reads TGTGCCAGCAGCTTAGCAACAGGGGGCGCATCCAACGAGCAGTACTTC. Amino acid sequence: CASSLATGGASNEQYF.

Points on this clonotype: Germline and junction disagree at one end, which may indicate a read error. The rearrangement joins TRBV20-1 to TRBJ2-6, with TRBD1 matching over 9 bases. Germline V lookup: CDR1 DFQATT, CDR2 SNEGSKA (reference sequence). The CDR3 totals 17 residues. This CDR3 is CCARGQGWSSGANVLTF. The CDR3, as DNA: TGCTGTGCTAGAGGACAGGGGTGGAGCTCTGGGGCCAACGTCCTGACTTTC.

This clonotype was observed a handful of times. The rearrangement uses TRBV9 and TRBJ2-1; 9 bases are shared with TRBD2. The CDR3 runs to 18 residues. CDR1 and CDR2 from the germline V gene are SGDLS and YYNGEE. V shed 0 bases and J 7 bases; nucleotides not matched to a gene: 14. The CDR3 spells CASSVEAPGAGGRNEQFF. CDR3 DNA: TGTGCCAGCAGCGTAGAAGCCCCTGGAGCGGGGGGTCGGAATGAGCAGTTCTTC.

The chain uses TRBV28 and TRBJ1-4; maybe TRBD1 (6 bases). V lost 3 bases and J lost 6, with 17 bases in between. CDR1 is MDHEN, CDR2 SYDVKM, per germline. The CDR3 is 16 amino acids. The CDR3 sequence: CASSFGQLWRYEKLFF. The CDR3 nucleotides read TGTGCCAGCAGTTTTGGACAGCTGTGGCGGTATGAAAAACTGTTTTTT.

This chain joins TRBV6-6 and TRBJ2-7; 7 positions agree with TRBD1. Germline values: CDR1 MNHNY, CDR2 SVGAGI (reference sequence). With 1 base clipped from V and 9 bases from J, the junction kept 0 bases outside the gene matches. There are 11 residues in the CDR3. CDR3 region: CASSYWTGQYF. In DNA, the CDR3 is TGTGCCAGCAGTTACTGGACAGGGCAGTACTTC.

As concerns this clonotype: A much larger clone lies a single base off, so this may be a read error. The rearrangement uses TRBV12-3 or TRBV12-4 and TRBJ2-2, with D unclear. This CDR3 contains 13 residues. The V end was cut by 5 bases, the J end by 1 base, with 5 bases between. The CDR3 reads CASSPKNTGELFF. DNA for the CDR3: TGTGCCAGCAGTCCCAAGAACACCGGGGAGCTGTTTTTT.